This T cell receptor beta chain was retrieved from a study of T cell changes during pregnancy in multiple sclerosis. The CDR3 is 15 amino acids. The protocol was immunoSEQ multiplex PCR, while the TCRdb copy is restricted to in-frame clones and leaves out a portion. There are roughly 80,000 clones in the sample; around 90% occur only once, and roughly 2.5% lies in the top ten. The TCR originated in a female donor with multiple sclerosis, enrolled in a pregnancy study. This specimen was peripheral blood, taken before pregnancy. V and J are TRBV21-1 and TRBJ1-5; TRBD1, the table's D call, lacks a check against the DNA. TRBV21-1 is marked as a pseudogene. The CDR3 loop is CASRSRDSINQPQHF. Here the CDR3 DNA reads TGTGCCAGCAGATCCAGGGACAGTATCAATCAGCCCCAGCATTTT.